A selection of T cell receptor beta chains follows, all from one sample in a study of CD8+ T cells in alopecia areata. Profiled with immunoSEQ multiplex PCR; TCRdb holds only in-frame clones, not every one. Of approximately 210,000 clones listed, 43% were seen once; the top ten hold roughly 2.8%. The specimen comprised CD4+ T cells sorted from blood, sampled around week 36, from a patient treated with tofacitinib. The receptors shown here come from a human donor with alopecia areata. Each CDR3 is given with its conserved first and last residue. D genes are given only for firm matches. Clone size is given for some rows only: seen once, a few or many times, or a class if the clone is expanded.

v_gene	d_gene	abundance	j_gene	CDR3nt	CDR3aa
TRBV7-2	TRBD1	few	TRBJ2-3	TGTGCCAGCAGCCCCCTTATGACAGGGACAGATACGCAGTATTTT	CASSPLMTGTDTQYF
TRBV23-1	NA	NA	TRBJ2-7	TGCGCCAGCAGTTTAGGACAGCGCCGTCCCTACGAGCAGTACTTC	CASSLGQRRPYEQYF
TRBV10-3	NA	few	TRBJ2-1	TGTGCCATCAGTGGGAGGTTAGGGACAAGCTCCTACAATGAGCAGTTCTTC	CAISGRLGTSSYNEQFF
TRBV29-1	NA	few	TRBJ2-5	TGCAGCGCCCAGGGGGGGAGAGCGACCCAGTACTTC	CSAQGGRATQYF
TRBV15	NA	NA	TRBJ1-5	TGTGCCACCGGGACGGACCTCAATCAGCCCCAGCATTTT	CATGTDLNQPQHF
TRBV5-6	NA	few	TRBJ2-3	TGTGCCAGCAGCTGGGGCGGGACCCGGGATACGCAGTATTTT	CASSWGGTRDTQYF
TRBV29-1	TRBD2	NA	TRBJ2-1	TGCAGCGTTGAACCTTTGACTAGCGGGAAGCCCTACAATGAGCAGTTCTTC	CSVEPLTSGKPYNEQFF
TRBV7-9	TRBD2	NA	TRBJ2-1	TGTGCCAGCCCCGGGACTAGCGGGATTAACTCCTACAATGAGCAGTTCTTC	CASPGTSGINSYNEQFF
TRBV4-3	NA	NA	TRBJ2-2	TGCGCCAGCAGCCAAGATCCGGGTGCAGGGAACACCGGGGAGCTGTTTTTT	CASSQDPGAGNTGELFF
TRBV7-2	TRBD2	few	TRBJ2-4	TGTGCCAGCACCCCGGCCCCGGGAGGAAACATTCAGTACTTC	CASTPAPGGNIQYF
TRBV6-5	NA	few	TRBJ2-7	TGTGCCAGCAGTAATCTATTTGGCGAGCAGTACTTC	CASSNLFGEQYF
TRBV19	TRBD1	NA	TRBJ1-5	TGTGCCAGTAGTGTACCGGGACAGGGGAACCAGCCCCAGCATTTT	CASSVPGQGNQPQHF
TRBV5-1	NA	NA	TRBJ1-1	TGCGCCAGCAGCGGGGGCCCAGGTGGCACTGAAGCTTTCTTT	CASSGGPGGTEAFF
TRBV18	TRBD2	few	TRBJ2-2	TGTGCCAGCTCACCATTAAGCGGGAGGACCCACACCGGGGAGCTGTTTTTT	CASSPLSGRTHTGELFF